The rows below give T cell receptor beta chains drawn from one sample of a study of blood T cell repertoires in COVID-19. Data came from immunoSEQ multiplex PCR; TCRdb stores just in-frame clones and leaves some out. The table has approximately 200,000 clones, around 90% seen once. The specimen sequenced was PBMCs or T cells enriched from blood (not recorded which). Receptor source: a man aged 25-45 years who had recovered from COVID-19. The conserved cysteine and the conserved F or W are not part of the CDR3 here. Each record gives: CDR3 length, V gene, CDR3 protein.

14 | TRBV19 | ASSRLEELEGNEQF
14 | TRBV7-9 | ASSSTFGTRSYEQY
14 | TRBV4-1 | ASSQGAGGDTGELF
10 | TRBV7-2 | ASSLEHQPQH
17 | TRBV19 | ASSTRPGTSSSYTDTQY
11 | TRBV6-1 | ASSEQGGDGYT
12 | TRBV7-9 | ASSQGLVGDIQY
13 | TRBV11-2 | ASSSGTGMYYEQY
11 | TRBV11-2 | ASSLDRGTEAF
13 | TRBV9 | ASSDISGSADTQY
12 | TRBV5-1 | ASIDTSGTDTQY
13 | TRBV5-1 | ASSLRTGSQETQY
12 | TRBV7-6 | ASSSLDMNYEQY
11 | TRBV9 | ASSPGTHYEQY
12 | TRBV2 | ASSVLQGGNEQF
11 | TRBV7-9 | ASSYGSYYEQY
12 | TRBV6-6 | ASSTAGRSYGYT
10 | TRBV4-3 | ASSHTNYGYT
14 | TRBV7-8 | ASSVRDSLSTDTQY
12 | TRBV10-1 | ASSGTGTTGELF
13 | TRBV24-1 | ATSGPGQGGTEAF
10 | TRBV28 | ASSQRAETQY
13 | TRBV19 | ASSKPGTAGEKLF
12 | TRBV30 | AWNGQGATDTQY
10 | TRBV28 | ASSLGTYEQY
14 | TRBV4-2 | ASSQEETSAYNEQF
20 | TRBV7-5 | ARSPERDEVLHPMVVNTEAF
16 | TRBV5-6 | ASSLNGQGTLSGNTIY
12 | TRBV5-4 | ASSLGGSGSPLH
12 | TRBV19 | ASSIYLSNQPQH
15 | TRBV7-8 | ASSLGLAGGPINEQF